This T cell receptor beta chain was captured in a study of a mutant IDH1 vaccine in newly diagnosed glioma. The overall study: Beforehand, treatment had been radiotherapy, temozolomide, or both; the majority received both.

Regarding time point: week 5, during vaccination. A 20-mer mutant IDH1 peptide at 300 ug was injected subcutaneously with topical imiquimod. As concerns this clone: As yet, its antigen is unknown.

Germline CDR1 and CDR2: SEHNR and FQNEAQ (reference sequence). CDR3 length: 14 residues. Trimming removed 5 bases from V and 4 bases from J, with 9 bases in between. TCRdb's copy holds only in-frame clones and misses some; the assay was immunoSEQ multiplex PCR. The table shows nearly 55,000 clones, with around 81% occurring only once. This clonotype originated in a young man with glioma. The chain joins TRBV7-9 to TRBJ1-6, with D hard to call. Sequencing used PBMCs, obtained from a glioma patient whose treatment included an IDH1 peptide vaccine. In DNA, the CDR3 is TGTGCCAGCAGCCCGATAGGGTATAATTCACCCCTCCACTTT. Its protein product is CASSPIGYNSPLHF. Full variable domain (missing parts from reference TRBV7-9 and TRBJ1-6): DTGVSQNPRHKITKRGQNVTFRCDPISEHNRLYWYRQTLGQGPEFLTYFQNEAQLEKSRLLSDRFSAERPKGSFSTLEIQRTEQGDSAMYLCASSPIGYNSPLHFGNGTRLTVT.